Presented here are 10 T cell receptor beta chains from one specimen sequenced in a study of blood T cell repertoires in COVID-19 (dated by TCRdb to the early 2020s). Libraries were built with the immunoSEQ multiplex PCR assay. The source is immuneACCESS, and TCRdb retained only in-frame sequences with V and J called. Part of the clones is not carried over; for the studies checked, unresolved V genes explain less than half of this, and the remainder is unexplained. Recorded for this sample are 150,000 to 250,000 clones; 79% of them occurred a single time. 5.5% to 7% of the sample is taken by the ten largest. Source material: peripheral blood. The receptors come from a woman aged 40 to 50 with COVID-19, enrolled during active disease.

The chain is built from TRBV20-1 and TRBJ1-2; 8 positions match TRBD1. Germline V gene data show CDR1 as DFQATT and CDR2 as SNEGSKA (reference sequence). The CDR3 length is 14 residues. The ends lost 3 bases at V and 8 bases at J; junction bases unmatched: 11. CDR3 coding DNA: TGCAGTGCTAGTCAGCGCCAGGGGGCTCGCGGCTACACCTTC. Translation gives CSASQRQGARGYTF.

V is TRBV15 and J is TRBJ2-1, with TRBD2 matching 13 bases. Germline V gene lookup returns CDR1 LNHNV and CDR2 YYDKDF (reference sequence). The CDR3 is 17 amino acids. V was clipped by 5 bases and J by 0 bases; unmatched bases: 4. The CDR3 protein is CATSPGLAGSSYNEQFF. Here the CDR3 DNA reads TGTGCCACCAGCCCGGGACTAGCGGGAAGCTCCTACAATGAGCAGTTCTTC.

V is TRBV6-5 and J is TRBJ1-2; D gene uncertain. CDR3 length: 16 amino acids. V was clipped by 2 bases and J by 8 bases, with 21 bases between them. In germline, CDR1 is MNHEY, CDR2 SVGAGI. For the CDR3, the DNA is TGTGCCAGCAGTTACGATCCCGGGGTCGCCCTCAAGGGCTACACCTTC. This translates into CASSYDPGVALKGYTF.

J is TRBJ1-2 and V is TRBV6-5, with TRBD1 as a possible D gene (6 bases). This CDR3 comprises 13 residues. Germline assignment: CDR1 MNHEY and CDR2 SVGAGI. Trimming left V 7 bases short and J 4 bases short, with 13 bases between. This chain's CDR3 is CASTEGQRYGYTF. CDR3 in DNA: TGTGCCAGCACCGAAGGACAGCGCTATGGCTACACCTTC.

J is TRBJ2-1 and V is TRBV2, with TRBD1 matching 8 bases. J lost 12 bases, V lost 3 bases, and 1 base had no gene match. The CDR3 contains 11 residues. CDR1 is SNHLY, CDR2 FYNNEI, per germline. CDR3 protein: CASSDDRGQFF. DNA of the CDR3: TGTGCCAGCAGTGACGACAGGGGGCAGTTCTTC. Full variable domain (outside the CDR3, taken from reference TRBV2 and TRBJ2-1): EPEVTQTPSHQVTQMGQEVILRCVPISNHLYFYWYRQILGQKVEFLVSFYNNEISEKSEIFDDQFSVERPDGSNFTLKIRSTKLEDSAMYFCASSDDRGQFFGPGTRLTVL.

The chain uses TRBV7-3 and TRBJ1-2, with 11 nucleotides matching TRBD1. Trimming cost V 5 bases and J 5 bases; bases outside gene matches: 13. Germline V gene lookup returns CDR1 SGHTA and CDR2 FQGTGA. This CDR3 spans 17 amino acids. CDR3 in DNA: TGTGCCAGCAGCCCCGCCTCCCCGGGACAGGGGGAGTATGGCTACACCTTC. It codes for CASSPASPGQGEYGYTF. Based on the CDR3 plus reference TRBV7-3 and TRBJ1-2, the full variable domain is GAGVSQTPSNKVTEKGKYVELRCDPISGHTALYWYRQSLGQGPEFLIYFQGTGAADDSGLPNDRFFAVRPEGSVSTLKIQRTERGDSAVYLCASSPASPGQGEYGYTFGSGTRLTVV.

This sequence joins TRBV4-2 and TRBJ1-1; 8 bases fit TRBD1. Unmatched junction bases numbered 5, after V lost 1 base and J lost 4 bases. This CDR3 contains 15 residues. Germline V gene lookup returns CDR1 LGHNA and CDR2 YNFKEQ. Here the CDR3 DNA reads TGTGCCAGCAGCCAAGTGGGCAGGGGGCTCACTGAAGCTTTCTTT. This encodes CASSQVGRGLTEAFF.

V and J are TRBV7-9 and TRBJ2-7; D possibly corresponds to TRBD1 (6 bases). The germline V and J ends were trimmed by 2 bases and 0 bases, with 8 bases remaining between them. The length of the CDR3 is 14 residues. Germline CDR1 SEHNR, CDR2 FQNEAQ (reference sequence). The CDR3 region is CASSLQGSSYEQYF. As DNA, the CDR3 is TGTGCCAGCAGCTTACAGGGGAGCTCCTACGAGCAGTACTTC.

This clone was found a few times. The chain combines TRBV6-6 with TRBJ2-7; D is unclear. Trimming pared 0 bases from V and 2 bases from J, leaving 14 bases between. This CDR3 is 16 amino acids long. The germline CDR1 and CDR2 sequences are MNHNY and SVGAGI (reference sequence). The CDR3 nucleotides read TGTGCCAGCAGTTACTCGAGTCTAGACTCAACCTACGAGCAGTACTTC. It encodes CASSYSSLDSTYEQYF.

The chain uses TRBV3-1 (or the pseudogene TRBV3-2) and TRBJ2-7; D is possibly TRBD1 (7 bases). The CDR3 length is 16 residues. Germline CDR1 and CDR2: LGHDT and YNNKEL (reference sequence). V was pared by 4 bases and J by 2 bases, with 18 bases between. CDR3 coding DNA: TGTGCCAGCAGCCCACCGCTCGCAGGGGGGACCTACGAGCAGTACTTC. Translated: CASSPPLAGGTYEQYF.